The rows below give T cell receptor beta chains drawn from one sample of a study of T cell clones after liver transplantation. TCRdb's table, derived via immunoSEQ multiplex PCR, lists solely in-frame clones and lacks some. The sample yields roughly 23,000 clones, about 93% seen once. The material was CD8+ T cells from blood, obtained about 25 months after liver transplant. The source is a human patient who received a liver transplant. Some of these T cells may belong to the graft donor. Both conserved end residues are part of each CDR3. The order of the fields is clone size, J gene, D gene, V gene, CDR3 DNA, CDR3 protein. A D gene is named only where the DNA matches it firmly. Only some rows state a clone size, as once, few, many or a class for expanded clones.

clone size: NA; J gene: TRBJ2-1; D gene: TRBD2; V gene: TRBV9; CDR3 DNA: TGTGCCAGCAGCGTAGGGACTAGCGGACTCAGGGGGCAGTTCTTC; CDR3 protein: CASSVGTSGLRGQFF
clone size: NA; J gene: TRBJ2-7; D gene: NA; V gene: TRBV19; CDR3 DNA: TGTGCCAGTAGTTTCGGACTGACCTCCTACGAGCAGTACTTC; CDR3 protein: CASSFGLTSYEQYF
clone size: NA; J gene: TRBJ2-3; D gene: TRBD2; V gene: TRBV7-8; CDR3 DNA: TGTGCCAGCAGCGAAGGTCCAGCGGGATTGACAGATACGCAGTATTTT; CDR3 protein: CASSEGPAGLTDTQYF
clone size: once; J gene: TRBJ2-1; D gene: TRBD2; V gene: TRBV5-4; CDR3 DNA: TGTGCCAGCAGCCTAGCGGATTACAATGAGCAGTTCTTC; CDR3 protein: CASSLADYNEQFF
clone size: NA; J gene: TRBJ1-1; D gene: TRBD1; V gene: TRBV9; CDR3 DNA: TGTGCCAGCAGCTCCTACCGGGACAGGGGAGCGGGGGCTTTCTTT; CDR3 protein: CASSSYRDRGAGAFF
clone size: NA; J gene: TRBJ2-2; D gene: NA; V gene: TRBV7-6; CDR3 DNA: TGTGCCAGCAGCTCGGAGTGGAACACCGGGGAGCTGTTTTTT; CDR3 protein: CASSSEWNTGELFF
clone size: NA; J gene: TRBJ2-7; D gene: NA; V gene: TRBV19; CDR3 DNA: TGTGCCAGTAGTATGGGACACGGAGGCTACGAGCAGTACTTC; CDR3 protein: CASSMGHGGYEQYF
clone size: NA; J gene: TRBJ1-2; D gene: TRBD1; V gene: TRBV29-1; CDR3 DNA: TGCAGCGTTTACGGCGTCAGGACAGGGACCAACTATGGCTACACCTTC; CDR3 protein: CSVYGVRTGTNYGYTF
clone size: NA; J gene: TRBJ1-5; D gene: NA; V gene: TRBV19; CDR3 DNA: TGTGCCAGTAGTATCGGGCAGGATAGCAATCAGCCCCAGCATTTT; CDR3 protein: CASSIGQDSNQPQHF
clone size: NA; J gene: TRBJ2-7; D gene: NA; V gene: TRBV4-1; CDR3 DNA: TGCGCCAGCAGCCAAGTTGTCGGCAGGGACCACGAGCAGTACTTC; CDR3 protein: CASSQVVGRDHEQYF
clone size: NA; J gene: TRBJ2-1; D gene: TRBD1; V gene: TRBV7-9; CDR3 DNA: TGTGCCAGCGGTATAACAGGGGGCGCTGAGCAGTTCTTC; CDR3 protein: CASGITGGAEQFF
clone size: NA; J gene: TRBJ2-7; D gene: NA; V gene: TRBV6-5; CDR3 DNA: TGTGCCAGCAGCCTTGGTAACCCCTACGAGCAGTACTTC; CDR3 protein: CASSLGNPYEQYF
clone size: NA; J gene: TRBJ2-1; D gene: NA; V gene: TRBV7-9; CDR3 DNA: TGTGCCAGCAGGAGTAGCGGTGAGCAGTTCTTC; CDR3 protein: CASRSSGEQFF
clone size: NA; J gene: TRBJ2-7; D gene: TRBD1; V gene: TRBV27; CDR3 DNA: TGTGCCAGCAGCCCGACAGGGATCTACGAGCAGTACTTC; CDR3 protein: CASSPTGIYEQYF
clone size: once; J gene: TRBJ2-7; D gene: NA; V gene: TRBV27; CDR3 DNA: TGTGCCAGCGGCAGGGGGGGCTCCTACGAGCAGTACTTC; CDR3 protein: CASGRGGSYEQYF
clone size: NA; J gene: TRBJ2-7; D gene: NA; V gene: TRBV19; CDR3 DNA: TGTGCCAGTAGTGGCAGGCAAACCTACGAGCAGTACTTC; CDR3 protein: CASSGRQTYEQYF
clone size: NA; J gene: TRBJ2-7; D gene: NA; V gene: TRBV15; CDR3 DNA: TGTGCCACCAGCGGAAGAACAGGGATCGAGCAGTACTTC; CDR3 protein: CATSGRTGIEQYF
clone size: NA; J gene: TRBJ2-3; D gene: TRBD2; V gene: TRBV9; CDR3 DNA: TGTGCCAGCAGCGCCAGCGGGAGGAGCACAGATACGCAGTATTTT; CDR3 protein: CASSASGRSTDTQYF
clone size: NA; J gene: TRBJ2-5; D gene: TRBD1; V gene: TRBV13; CDR3 DNA: TGTGCCAGCAGCACCCGGACAGGGGAAGGGGGTGAGACCCAGTACTTC; CDR3 protein: CASSTRTGEGGETQYF
clone size: NA; J gene: TRBJ2-2; D gene: NA; V gene: TRBV7-9; CDR3 DNA: TGTGCCAGCAGGTCCTCTAAGGTCTACACCGGGGAGCTGTTTTTT; CDR3 protein: CASRSSKVYTGELFF
clone size: NA; J gene: TRBJ2-7; D gene: TRBD1; V gene: TRBV27; CDR3 DNA: TGTGCCAGCAGTTTACCTCCCCGGGACAGGTGGAACTACGAGCAGTACTTC; CDR3 protein: CASSLPPRDRWNYEQYF
clone size: NA; J gene: TRBJ1-2; D gene: NA; V gene: TRBV11-3; CDR3 DNA: TGTGCCAGCAGCTTAGGAGCCTATGGCTACACCTTC; CDR3 protein: CASSLGAYGYTF
clone size: NA; J gene: TRBJ2-2; D gene: NA; V gene: TRBV7-9; CDR3 DNA: TGTGCCAGCAGCTCACCGATGGGGGCCGGGGAGCTGTTTTTT; CDR3 protein: CASSSPMGAGELFF
clone size: NA; J gene: TRBJ2-4; D gene: NA; V gene: TRBV6-5; CDR3 DNA: TGTGCCAGCAGCCCGGGGCAGACAAACATTCAGTACTTC; CDR3 protein: CASSPGQTNIQYF